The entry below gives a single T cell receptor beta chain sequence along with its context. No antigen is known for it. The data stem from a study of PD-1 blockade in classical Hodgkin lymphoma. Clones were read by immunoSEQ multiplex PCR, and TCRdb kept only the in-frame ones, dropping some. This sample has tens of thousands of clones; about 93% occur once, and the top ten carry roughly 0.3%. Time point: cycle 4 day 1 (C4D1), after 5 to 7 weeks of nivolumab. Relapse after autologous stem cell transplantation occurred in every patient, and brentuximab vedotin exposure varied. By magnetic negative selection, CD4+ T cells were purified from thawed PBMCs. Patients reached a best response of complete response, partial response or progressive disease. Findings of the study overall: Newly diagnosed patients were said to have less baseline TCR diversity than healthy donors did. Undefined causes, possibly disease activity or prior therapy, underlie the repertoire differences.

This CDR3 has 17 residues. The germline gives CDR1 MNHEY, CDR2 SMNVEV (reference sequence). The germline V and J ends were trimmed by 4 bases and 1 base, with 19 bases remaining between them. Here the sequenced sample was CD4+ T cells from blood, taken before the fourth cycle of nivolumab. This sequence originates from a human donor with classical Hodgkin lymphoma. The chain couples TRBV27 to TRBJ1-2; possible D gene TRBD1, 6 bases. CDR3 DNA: TGTGCCAGCAGTTCCAGGACAGTCCTCCCCCTTAACTATGGCTACACCTTC. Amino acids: CASSSRTVLPLNYGYTF.